A selection of T cell receptor beta chains follows, all from one sample in a study of neurological immune-mediated disorders. TCRdb recomputed calls from the 5' RACE reads with MiXCR, one row per CDR3 protein. This repertoire shows tens of thousands of distinct CDR3 sequences, about 13% found once; its top ten account for around 12%. The specimen was PBMCs. These receptors all come from a woman aged 60-75 years with HTLV-1-associated myelopathy (HAM/TSP). Each CDR3 is given without its conserved first and last residue. Clone sizes are given selectively: once, few, many, or a class where the clone is expanded.

size: many; J: TRBJ2-5; V: TRBV4-2; CDR3: ASSQGIQRESQETQY
size: many; J: TRBJ1-2; V: TRBV7-8; CDR3: ASSEDRSHYGYT
size: NA; J: TRBJ1-1; V: TRBV29-1; CDR3: SVYSANTEAF
size: NA; J: TRBJ1-2; V: TRBV25-1; CDR3: ASSELRGYT
size: many; J: TRBJ1-2; V: TRBV2; CDR3: ASRDQLTGRSYT
size: few; J: TRBJ2-3; V: TRBV11-3; CDR3: ASSFYICSASVGDTQY
size: NA; J: TRBJ2-3; V: TRBV20-1; CDR3: SYSNQGGQY
size: many; J: TRBJ2-2; V: TRBV19; CDR3: ASSIRQPGELF
size: many; J: TRBJ2-1; V: TRBV20-1; CDR3: SAPTSYGYNEQF
size: many; J: TRBJ2-6; V: TRBV9; CDR3: ASSVTGANVLT
size: NA; J: TRBJ2-3; V: TRBV29-1; CDR3: SATGGPTDTQY
size: many; J: TRBJ1-1; V: TRBV20-1; CDR3: SARGDRVQVNTEAF
size: medium-sized; J: TRBJ1-3; V: TRBV6-5; CDR3: ASSPGYSGNTIY
size: many; J: TRBJ2-4; V: TRBV10-1; CDR3: ASSESLKNIQY
size: NA; J: TRBJ2-1; V: TRBV19; CDR3: ASSMTWNRAYNEQF
size: many; J: TRBJ1-4; V: TRBV6-2/TRBV6-3; CDR3: ASSYAGGTNEKLF
size: many; J: TRBJ1-1; V: TRBV29-1; CDR3: SVGLNTEAF
size: many; J: TRBJ2-7; V: TRBV20-1; CDR3: SARRDRARYEQY
size: many; J: TRBJ2-5; V: TRBV20-1; CDR3: SAPQESRQETQY
size: few; J: TRBJ2-1; V: TRBV6-1; CDR3: ASSPKGASLSYNEQF
size: many; J: TRBJ2-1; V: TRBV3-1; CDR3: ASSQDTSGSRVQF
size: many; J: TRBJ2-5; V: TRBV10-3; CDR3: AISIGQLEQETQY
size: many; J: TRBJ1-4; V: TRBV2; CDR3: ASTGRSDEKLF
size: medium-sized; J: TRBJ2-6; V: TRBV20-1; CDR3: SARAGGAGANVLT
size: many; J: TRBJ2-7; V: TRBV5-1; CDR3: ASSSVTAGEQY
size: many; J: TRBJ2-2; V: TRBV9; CDR3: ASSVAGGDTGELF
size: many; J: TRBJ1-5; V: TRBV6-2/TRBV6-3; CDR3: ASSRDRVVVQPQH
size: many; J: TRBJ1-3; V: TRBV18; CDR3: ASSPTGLLSSGNTIY
size: many; J: TRBJ1-3; V: TRBV20-1; CDR3: SARDGEGAGNTIY
size: many; J: TRBJ2-5; V: TRBV20-1; CDR3: SARDNAQTRTETQY
size: NA; J: TRBJ2-7; V: TRBV5-1; CDR3: ASFLGGTYEQY
size: many; J: TRBJ2-1; V: TRBV5-1; CDR3: ATGQGINNEQF
size: many; J: TRBJ2-3; V: TRBV24-1; CDR3: ATSDPRSGVTDTQY
size: many; J: TRBJ2-3; V: TRBV7-9; CDR3: ASSSWTGFTDTQY